This TCR beta chain was sequenced during a study of spatial heterogeneity in lung cancer. Whole-study context: Samples were donated by 72 untreated early-stage non-small cell lung cancer patients. The follow-up PBMC samples were sequenced whenever they were available. The median time to follow-up was approximately 26 months after resection.

To note about this clonotype: Antigen unknown.

The CDR3 has 12 amino acids. V was trimmed by 5 bases and J by 6 bases, leaving 10 bases between them. Germline assignment: CDR1 SGHRS and CDR2 YFSETQ. Points from the study as a whole: Circulating ubiquitous expanded tumor TCRs were observed more frequently at resection than at follow-up.

TCRdb re-derived calls from the 5' RACE reads in MiXCR, one entry per CDR3 protein. The sample carries under 150,000 distinct CDR3 sequences, 9.5% to 14% recorded once. Described time point: blood at routine non-recurrence follow-up after resection. The study sequenced unsorted whole RNA from tumor, nontumor lung or frozen PBMC. This specimen was PBMCs, taken at follow-up. The rearrangement links TRBV5-1 to TRBJ2-3; D is ambiguous. This clonotype was sampled from a female donor with early-stage non-small cell lung cancer. CDR3 sequence reads: CASRQETDTQYF. DNA for the CDR3: TGCGCCAGCAGGCAGGAGACTGATACGCAGTATTTT.